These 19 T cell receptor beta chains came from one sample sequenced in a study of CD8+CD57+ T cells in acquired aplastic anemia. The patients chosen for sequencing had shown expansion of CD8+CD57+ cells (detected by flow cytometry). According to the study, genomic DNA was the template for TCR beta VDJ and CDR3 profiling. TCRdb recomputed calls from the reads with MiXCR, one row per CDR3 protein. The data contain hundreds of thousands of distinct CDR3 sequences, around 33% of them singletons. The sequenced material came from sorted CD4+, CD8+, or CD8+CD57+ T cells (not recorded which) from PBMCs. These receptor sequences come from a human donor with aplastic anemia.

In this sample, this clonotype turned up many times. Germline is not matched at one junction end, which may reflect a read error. In nucleotides, the CDR3 is TGTGCCAGCAGCTCCGGACAGGGAGTAAACTTT. Translation: CASSSGQGVNF. The V and J genes are TRBV7-9 and TRBJ1-6; TRBD1 aligns across 8 bases. This CDR3 has 11 amino acids. Germline V gene sequence: CDR1 SEHNR, CDR2 FQNEAQ (reference sequence).

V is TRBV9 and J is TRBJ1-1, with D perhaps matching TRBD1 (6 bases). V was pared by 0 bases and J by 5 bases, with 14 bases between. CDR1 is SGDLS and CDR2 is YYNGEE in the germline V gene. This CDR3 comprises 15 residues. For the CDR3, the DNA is TGTGCCAGCAGCGTAGGAGTGGTGGGGGCTACTGAAGCTTTCTTT. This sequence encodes CASSVGVVGATEAFF.

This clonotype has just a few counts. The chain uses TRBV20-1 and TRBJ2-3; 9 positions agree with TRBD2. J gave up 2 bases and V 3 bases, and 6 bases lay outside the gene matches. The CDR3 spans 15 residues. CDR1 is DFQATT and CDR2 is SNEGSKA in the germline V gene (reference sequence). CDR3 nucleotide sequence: TGCAGTGCTAGCGGTCTAGCGGGGACCACAGATACGCAGTATTTT. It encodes CSASGLAGTTDTQYF.

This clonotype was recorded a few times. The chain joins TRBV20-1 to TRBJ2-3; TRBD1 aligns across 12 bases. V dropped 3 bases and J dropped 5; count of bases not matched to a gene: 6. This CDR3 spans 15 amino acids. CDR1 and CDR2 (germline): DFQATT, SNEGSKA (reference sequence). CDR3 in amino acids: CSASHGTGGVDTQYF. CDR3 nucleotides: TGCAGTGCTAGTCACGGGACAGGGGGCGTAGATACGCAGTATTTT.

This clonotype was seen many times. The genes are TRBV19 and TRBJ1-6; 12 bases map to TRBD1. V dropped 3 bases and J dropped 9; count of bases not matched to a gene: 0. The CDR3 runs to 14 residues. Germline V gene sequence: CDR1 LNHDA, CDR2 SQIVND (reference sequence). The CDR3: CASSMGQGASPLHF. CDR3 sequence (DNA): TGTGCCAGTAGTATGGGACAGGGGGCTTCACCCCTCCACTTT.

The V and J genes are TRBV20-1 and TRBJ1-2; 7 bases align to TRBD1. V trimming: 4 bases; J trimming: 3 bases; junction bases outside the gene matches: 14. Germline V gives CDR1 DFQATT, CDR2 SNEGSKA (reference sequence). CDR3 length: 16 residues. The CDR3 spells CSAIRGWVTIDYGYTF. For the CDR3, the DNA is TGCAGTGCTATCAGGGGGTGGGTGACTATCGACTATGGCTACACCTTC.

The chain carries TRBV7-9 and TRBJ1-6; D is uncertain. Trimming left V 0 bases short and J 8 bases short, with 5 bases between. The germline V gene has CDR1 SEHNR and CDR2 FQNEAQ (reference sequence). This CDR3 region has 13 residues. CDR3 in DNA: TGTGCCAGCAGCTTAGCCGGCGATTCACCCCTCCACTTT. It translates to CASSLAGDSPLHF.

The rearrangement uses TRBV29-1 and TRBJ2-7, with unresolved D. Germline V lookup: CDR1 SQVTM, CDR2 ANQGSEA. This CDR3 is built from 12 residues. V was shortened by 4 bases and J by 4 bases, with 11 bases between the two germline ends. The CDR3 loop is CSVVVEIYEQYF. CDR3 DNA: TGCAGCGTTGTTGTCGAGATTTACGAGCAGTACTTC.

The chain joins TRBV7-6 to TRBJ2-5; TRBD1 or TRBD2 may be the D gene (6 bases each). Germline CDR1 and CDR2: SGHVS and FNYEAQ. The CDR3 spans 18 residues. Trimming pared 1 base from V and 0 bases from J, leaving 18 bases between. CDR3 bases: TGTGCCAGCAGCTTAGGTAGGGGGGCAGCGGCGTACCAAGAGACCCAGTACTTC. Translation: CASSLGRGAAAYQETQYF.

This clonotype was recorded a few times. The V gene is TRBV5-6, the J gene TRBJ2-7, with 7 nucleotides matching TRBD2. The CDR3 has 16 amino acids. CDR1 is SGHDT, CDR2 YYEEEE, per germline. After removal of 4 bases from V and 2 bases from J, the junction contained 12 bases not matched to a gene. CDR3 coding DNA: TGTGCCAGCAGCCCCATACTGGGGGGGACCGCCTACGAGCAGTACTTC. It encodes CASSPILGGTAYEQYF.

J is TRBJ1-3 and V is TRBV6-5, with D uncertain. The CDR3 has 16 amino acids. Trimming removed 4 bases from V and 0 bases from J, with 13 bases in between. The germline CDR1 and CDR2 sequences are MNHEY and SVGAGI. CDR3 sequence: CASSLSPGPSGNTIYF. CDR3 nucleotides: TGTGCCAGCAGTTTAAGCCCCGGCCCCTCTGGAAACACCATATATTTT.

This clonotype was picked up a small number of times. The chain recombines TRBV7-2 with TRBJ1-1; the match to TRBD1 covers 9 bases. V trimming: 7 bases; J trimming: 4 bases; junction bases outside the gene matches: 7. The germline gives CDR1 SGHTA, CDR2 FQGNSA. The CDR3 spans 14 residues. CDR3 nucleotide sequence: TGTGCCAGCACCCGGGACAGGGTCAGCACTGAAGCTTTCTTT. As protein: CASTRDRVSTEAFF.

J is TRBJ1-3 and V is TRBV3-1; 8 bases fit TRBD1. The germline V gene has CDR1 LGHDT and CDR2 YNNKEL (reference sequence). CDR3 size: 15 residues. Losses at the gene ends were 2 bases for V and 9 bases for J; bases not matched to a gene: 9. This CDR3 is CASSQIGQGPSTIYF. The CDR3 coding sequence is TGTGCCAGCAGCCAAATCGGACAGGGACCAAGCACCATATATTTT. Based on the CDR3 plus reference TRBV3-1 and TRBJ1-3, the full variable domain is DTAVSQTPKYLVTQMGNDKSIKCEQNLGHDTMYWYKQDSKKFLKIMFSYNNKELIINETVPNRFSPKSPDKAHLNLHINSLELGDSAVYFCASSQIGQGPSTIYFGEGSWLTVV.

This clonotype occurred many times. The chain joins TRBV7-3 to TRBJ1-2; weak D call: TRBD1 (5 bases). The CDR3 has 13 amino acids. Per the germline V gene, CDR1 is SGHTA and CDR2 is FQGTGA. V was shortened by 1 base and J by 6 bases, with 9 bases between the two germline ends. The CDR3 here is CASSLMVGDGYTF. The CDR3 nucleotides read TGTGCCAGCAGCTTAATGGTGGGGGATGGCTACACCTTC.

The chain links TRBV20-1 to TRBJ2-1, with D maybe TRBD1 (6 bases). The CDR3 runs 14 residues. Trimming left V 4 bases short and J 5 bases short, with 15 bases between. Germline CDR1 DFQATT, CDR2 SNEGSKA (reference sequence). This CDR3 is CSATSPTGNNEQFF. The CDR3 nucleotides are TGCAGTGCTACGTCACCGACAGGAAACAATGAGCAGTTCTTC.

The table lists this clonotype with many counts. Here the CDR3 DNA reads TGTGCCAGCAGCTTGGAGACAGGTCCTTATGGCTACACCTTC. It encodes CASSLETGPYGYTF. The chain employs TRBV7-2 and TRBJ1-2, with D tentatively TRBD1 (6 bases). CDR3 length: 14 residues. Germline loops: CDR1 SGHTA, CDR2 FQGNSA. V was pared by 3 bases and J by 5 bases, with 13 bases between.

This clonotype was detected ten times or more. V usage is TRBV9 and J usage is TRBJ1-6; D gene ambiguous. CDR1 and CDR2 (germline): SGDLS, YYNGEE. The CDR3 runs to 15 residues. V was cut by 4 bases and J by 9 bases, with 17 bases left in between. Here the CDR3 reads CASSPSGVGGSPLHF. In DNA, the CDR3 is TGTGCCAGCAGCCCTTCTGGTGTTGGCGGTTCACCCCTCCACTTT.

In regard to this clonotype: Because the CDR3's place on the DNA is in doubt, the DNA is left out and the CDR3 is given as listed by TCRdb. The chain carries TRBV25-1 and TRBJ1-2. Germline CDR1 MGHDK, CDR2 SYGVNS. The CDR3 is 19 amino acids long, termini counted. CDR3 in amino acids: CACSARDGAGASTNYGYTF.

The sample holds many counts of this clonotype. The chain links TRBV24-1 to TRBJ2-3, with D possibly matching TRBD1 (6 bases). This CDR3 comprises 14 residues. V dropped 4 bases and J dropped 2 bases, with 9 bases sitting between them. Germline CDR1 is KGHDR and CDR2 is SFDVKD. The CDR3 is CATSDRDTTDTQYF. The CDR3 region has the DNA TGTGCCACCAGTGACCGGGACACCACAGATACGCAGTATTTT.